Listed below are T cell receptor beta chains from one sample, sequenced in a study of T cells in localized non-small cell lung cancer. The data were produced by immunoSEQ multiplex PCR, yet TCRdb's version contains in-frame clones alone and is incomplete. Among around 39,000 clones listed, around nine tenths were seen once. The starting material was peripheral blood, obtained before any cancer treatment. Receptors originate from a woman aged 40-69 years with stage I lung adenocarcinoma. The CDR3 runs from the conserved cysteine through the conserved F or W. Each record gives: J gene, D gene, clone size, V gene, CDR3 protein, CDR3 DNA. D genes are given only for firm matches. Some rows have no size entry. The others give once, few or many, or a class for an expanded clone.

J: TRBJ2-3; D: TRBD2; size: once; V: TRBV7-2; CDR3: CASSSGLAGTDTQYF; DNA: TGTGCCAGCAGCTCCGGACTAGCGGGTACAGATACACAGTATTTT
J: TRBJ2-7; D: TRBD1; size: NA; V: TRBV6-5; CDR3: CASSSTLDRYEQYF; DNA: TGTGCCAGCAGTTCAACACTGGACAGGTACGAGCAGTACTTC
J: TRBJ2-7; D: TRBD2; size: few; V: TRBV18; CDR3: CASSSTSGRALEQYF; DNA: TGTGCCAGCTCATCAACTAGCGGGAGGGCCCTCGAGCAGTACTTC
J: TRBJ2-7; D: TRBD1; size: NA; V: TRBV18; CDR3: CASSRGQGTTYEQYF; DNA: TGTGCCAGCTCACGAGGACAGGGGACCACCTACGAGCAGTACTTC
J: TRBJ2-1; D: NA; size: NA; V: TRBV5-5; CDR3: CASSFYRDPLGEQFF; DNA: TGTGCCAGCAGCTTCTACCGGGATCCCCTAGGTGAGCAGTTCTTC
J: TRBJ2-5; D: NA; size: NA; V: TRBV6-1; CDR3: CASITYVRAQYF; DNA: TGTGCCAGCATTACTTATGTTAGGGCCCAGTACTTC
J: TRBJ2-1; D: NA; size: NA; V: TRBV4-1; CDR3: CASSPGQLSGNEQFF; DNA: TGCGCCAGCAGCCCCGGACAGCTCTCCGGGAATGAGCAGTTCTTC
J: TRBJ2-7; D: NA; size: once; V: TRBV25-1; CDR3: CASEQNYEQYF; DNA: TGTGCCAGCGAGCAAAACTACGAGCAGTACTTC
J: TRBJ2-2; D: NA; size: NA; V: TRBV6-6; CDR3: CASSYRRDTGELFF; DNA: TGTGCCAGCAGTTACAGACGGGACACCGGGGAGCTGTTTTTT
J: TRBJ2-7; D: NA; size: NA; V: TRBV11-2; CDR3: CASRELGSLYEQYF; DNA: TGTGCCAGCAGAGAGCTAGGATCGCTCTACGAGCAGTACTTC
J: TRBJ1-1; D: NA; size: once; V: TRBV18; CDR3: CASSPTGPPNTEAFF; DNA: TGTGCCAGCTCACCTACGGGGCCCCCGAACACTGAAGCTTTCTTT
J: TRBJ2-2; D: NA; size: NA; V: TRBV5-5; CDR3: CASSLGGLTYTGELFF; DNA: TGTGCCAGCAGCTTGGGAGGGCTTACCTACACCGGGGAGCTGTTTTTT
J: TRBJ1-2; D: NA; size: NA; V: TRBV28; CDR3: CASSFSARYGYTF; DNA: TGTGCCAGCAGTTTCTCCGCGAGATATGGCTACACCTTC
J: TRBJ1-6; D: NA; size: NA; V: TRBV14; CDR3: CASSDQGRSPLHF; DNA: TGTGCCAGCAGCGACCAGGGACGTTCACCCCTCCACTTT
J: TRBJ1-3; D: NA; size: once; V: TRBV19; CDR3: CASSIGASGNTIYF; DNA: TGTGCCAGTAGTATCGGCGCCTCTGGAAACACCATATATTTT
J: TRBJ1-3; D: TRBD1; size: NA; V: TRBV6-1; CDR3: CASSGGTAGNTIYF; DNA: TGTGCCAGCAGCGGGGGGACAGCAGGAAACACCATATATTTT
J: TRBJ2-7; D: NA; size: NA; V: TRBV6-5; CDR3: CASSYDTTFSYEQYF; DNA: TGTGCCAGCAGTTACGACACTACCTTCTCCTACGAGCAGTACTTC
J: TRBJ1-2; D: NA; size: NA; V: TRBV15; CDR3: CATRGPGQLDYTF; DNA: TGTGCCACCAGGGGCCCGGGACAATTAGACTACACCTTC
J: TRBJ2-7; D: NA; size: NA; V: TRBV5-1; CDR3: CASSKTVDTRQYF; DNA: TGCGCCAGCAGCAAGACAGTTGATACCCGGCAGTACTTC
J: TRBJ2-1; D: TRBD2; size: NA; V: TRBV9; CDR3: CASSVALADHNEQFF; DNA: TGTGCCAGCAGCGTAGCACTAGCGGACCACAATGAGCAGTTCTTC
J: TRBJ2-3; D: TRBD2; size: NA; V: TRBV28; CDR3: CASSLLRTSGYTDTQYF; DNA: TGTGCCAGCAGTTTACTCCGGACTAGCGGTTACACAGATACGCAGTATTTT
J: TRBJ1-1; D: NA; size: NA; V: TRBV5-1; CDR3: CASSLSLTNTEAFF; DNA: TGCGCCAGCAGCTTGAGCCTCACGAACACTGAAGCTTTCTTT
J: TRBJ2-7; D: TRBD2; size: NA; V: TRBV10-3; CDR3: CAISDSRTSGEYEQYF; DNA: TGTGCCATCAGTGACTCAAGGACTAGCGGAGAGTACGAGCAGTACTTC
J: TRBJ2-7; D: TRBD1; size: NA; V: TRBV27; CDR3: CASSFRGQGANYEQYF; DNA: TGTGCCAGCAGTTTTAGGGGACAGGGGGCGAACTACGAGCAGTACTTC
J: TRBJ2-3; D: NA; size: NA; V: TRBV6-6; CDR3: CASSYSVLTDTQYF; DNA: TGTGCCAGCAGTTACTCAGTCCTCACAGATACGCAGTATTTT